This entry concerns a single TCR beta chain. This record comes from a study of shared clonotypes between healthy human individuals. Naive CD8 cells were CD45RO-negative, positively selected for CCR7, excluding terminally differentiated effector memory CD45RA+ cells. V lost 4 bases and J lost 4, with 18 bases in between. In germline, CDR1 is SQVTM, CDR2 ANQGSEA. This CDR3 comprises 15 residues. Sorted-subset replicate PCRs used about 200 ng of genomic DNA. This amount corresponded to approximately 30,000 T cell genomes. Some clones are missing from TCRdb's copy, which holds only in-frame ones; the method was immunoSEQ multiplex PCR. The sample yields about 580,000 clones, 95% to 98% seen once.

The receptor was isolated from a man aged 30 to 39 in good health. Sequencing used naive CD8+ T cells sorted from blood. The chain recombines TRBV29-1 with TRBJ2-3, with unresolved D. The CDR3 loop is CSVANTSWRADTQYF. Here the CDR3 DNA reads TGCAGCGTTGCGAACACCTCTTGGCGCGCAGATACGCAGTATTTT.